This TCR beta chain derives from a study of blood T cell repertoires in COVID-19. Study in general: T cells, B-cell-depleted T cells, or PBMCs supplied cDNA or gDNA.

V dropped 1 base and J dropped 1; count of bases not matched to a gene: 6. Germline V gives CDR1 GTSNPN, CDR2 SVGIG (reference sequence). The CDR3 length is 16 residues. Under the authors' procedure: Researchers report that nucleated cell counts were estimated from reference gene primer amplification. TCRdb's copy holds only in-frame clones and misses some; the assay was immunoSEQ multiplex PCR. V and J calls and clone size come straight from that table; D and trimming were deduced from the DNA. Counted here are 250,000 to 350,000 clones, 70% to 90% occurring once; the ten biggest clones make up 4.3%.

Input material: PBMCs or T cells enriched from blood (not recorded which). The genes are TRBV30 and TRBJ2-2; 7 bases match TRBD1. This clonotype was obtained from a woman in her twenties or thirties who had recovered from COVID-19. CDR3 in DNA: TGTGCCTGGAGTGATAAGGGGGCCAGGAACACCGGGGAGCTGTTTTTT. Its translation is CAWSDKGARNTGELFF.